What follows is one T cell receptor beta chain and its context. The data were taken from a study of T cell responses to AZD1222 COVID-19 vaccine. Clones were read by immunoSEQ multiplex PCR, and TCRdb kept only the in-frame ones, dropping some. Of about 99,000 clones detected, just over 90% appear once; the ten largest clones hold roughly an eighth. The V and J ends lost 0 bases and 0 bases respectively, with 3 bases between them. The germline gives CDR1 SGDLS, CDR2 YYNGEE. The CDR3 is made up of 14 amino acids. The material sequenced was peripheral blood, taken on day 0 of AZD1222 vaccination. The chain combines TRBV9 with TRBJ1-4, with D uncertain. The TCR was taken from an adult in good health. The CDR3 DNA follows: TGTGCCAGCAGCGTAGGAACAACTAATGAAAAACTGTTTTTT. Translation gives CASSVGTTNEKLFF.